The 22 T cell receptor beta chains given below trace back to one sample, sequenced in a study of blood T cell repertoires in COVID-19. This table comes from immunoSEQ multiplex PCR, and its TCRdb copy is limited to in-frame clones, with some not included. The data show 150,000 to 200,000 clones, about 90% seen once. The sequencing input was PBMCs or T cells enriched from blood (not recorded which). The receptors originated from a human donor with acute COVID-19. The donor label of this sample is uncertain.

The chain is built from TRBV4-1 and TRBJ1-1; D is unresolved. The CDR3 is 14 residues long. Germline V gene lookup returns CDR1 MGHRA and CDR2 YSYEKL. V shed 4 bases and J shed 4 bases, with 13 bases lying between them. The CDR3 DNA is TGCGCCAGCAGCCGAGAACCGGGTGGCACTGAAGCTTTCTTT. This sequence encodes CASSREPGGTEAFF.

The V call is TRBV7-9, the J call TRBJ2-5, with TRBD1 as a possible D gene (5 bases). The CDR3 is made up of 15 amino acids. Per the germline V gene, CDR1 is SEHNR and CDR2 is FQNEAQ (reference sequence). Trimming cost V 4 bases and J 1 base, with 13 bases left between them. The CDR3 sequence: CASSSTAGAQETQYF. CDR3 bases: TGTGCCAGCAGCTCGACAGCTGGGGCCCAAGAGACCCAGTACTTC.

This chain links TRBV7-3 with TRBJ2-7, with TRBD1 matching 7 bases. This CDR3 contains 15 residues. From germline, CDR1 is SGHTA and CDR2 FQGTGA. Germline trimming cut 1 base from V and 2 bases from J; bases unmatched to any gene: 5. This chain's CDR3 is CASSLNPGGTYEQYF. The CDR3, as DNA: TGTGCCAGCAGCTTAAACCCAGGGGGAACCTACGAGCAGTACTTC.

J is TRBJ2-1 and V is TRBV13; 10 nucleotides align to TRBD2. The V segment lost 4 bases and the J segment 3 bases; nucleotides outside the gene matches: 3. The germline CDR1 and CDR2 sequences are PRHDT and FYEKMQ (reference sequence). The length of the CDR3 is 15 residues. CDR3 sequence (DNA): TGTGCCAGCAGCTCTAGCGGGGGTGGCTACAATGAGCAGTTCTTC. This encodes CASSSSGGGYNEQFF.

The chain combines TRBV27 with TRBJ2-3, with 14 positions matching TRBD2. The CDR3 is made up of 16 amino acids. Germline-derived CDR1 and CDR2 are MNHEY and SMNVEV (reference sequence). With 6 bases clipped from V and 1 base from J, the junction kept 3 bases outside the gene matches. The CDR3 is CASSRLAGGGTDTQYF. The DNA for the CDR3 is TGTGCCAGCAGCCGACTAGCGGGGGGGGGCACAGATACGCAGTATTTT.

V usage is TRBV5-6 and J usage is TRBJ1-5; 8 positions agree with TRBD1. V lost 4 bases and J lost 2; bases outside the gene matches: 8. The CDR3 totals 16 residues. CDR1 and CDR2 (germline): SGHDT, YYEEEE. DNA for the CDR3: TGTGCCAGCAGCCGACAGGGGAAGATGGGCAATCAGCCCCAGCATTTT. Its translation is CASSRQGKMGNQPQHF.

V usage is TRBV15 and J usage is TRBJ2-7; 8 nucleotides match TRBD1. Trimming took 1 base from V and 2 from J; bases not matched to a gene: 1. Germline lookup yields CDR1 LNHNV and CDR2 YYDKDF (reference sequence). There are 14 residues in the CDR3. In DNA, the CDR3 is TGTGCCACCAGCAGAGGGGACAGGCCCTACGAGCAGTACTTC. It is translated as CATSRGDRPYEQYF.

Only one count was recorded for this clone. The rearrangement links TRBV29-1 to TRBJ2-1, with 8 bases that match TRBD2. Germline trimming cut 7 bases from V and 7 bases from J; bases unmatched to any gene: 15. Germline CDR1 SQVTM, CDR2 ANQGSEA. The CDR3 sequence is 15 residues long. The chain's CDR3 is CSGERGGGLENEQFF. CDR3 in DNA: TGCAGCGGAGAGCGGGGCGGGGGGTTGGAGAATGAGCAGTTCTTC.

The chain joins TRBV4-1 to TRBJ2-7, with D tentatively TRBD2 (5 bases). Germline lookup yields CDR1 MGHRA and CDR2 YSYEKL. CDR3 size: 15 residues. Trimming pared 3 bases from V and 3 bases from J, leaving 15 bases between. The CDR3 sequence: CASSHDTGLVYEQYF. CDR3 DNA sequence: TGCGCCAGCAGCCACGACACGGGGTTAGTCTACGAGCAGTACTTC.

This clone was seen only once. The rearrangement uses TRBV18 and TRBJ2-1, with 11 positions matching TRBD1. The CDR3 totals 15 residues. Trimming took 4 bases from V and 7 from J; bases not matched to a gene: 6. Germline-derived CDR1 and CDR2 are KGHSH and LQKENI. The CDR3 DNA reads as TGTGCCAGCTCACTAGGGACAGGGGGTACGAATGAGCAGTTCTTC. This gives the protein CASSLGTGGTNEQFF.

The rearrangement uses TRBV15 and TRBJ2-2; 12 positions agree with TRBD2. The CDR3 runs 17 residues. J lost 7 bases, V lost 1 base, and 7 bases had no gene match. The V gene's germline CDR1 is LNHNV and CDR2 YYDKDF (reference sequence). This CDR3 reads CATSRGLGTSGLGELFF. As DNA, the CDR3 is TGTGCCACCAGCAGAGGGTTAGGGACTAGCGGGCTCGGGGAGCTGTTTTTT.

This clone was detected only once. The rearrangement links TRBV5-1 to TRBJ2-1; D is possibly TRBD2 (5 bases). Germline V lookup: CDR1 SGHRS, CDR2 YFSETQ. The CDR3 spans 14 residues. With 6 bases removed from V and 8 bases from J, the gap between germline ends came to 18 bases. The DNA for the CDR3 is TGCGCCAGCATAGGAGGCGGAATGGCGGATGAGCAGTTCTTC. It specifies CASIGGGMADEQFF. The full variable domain, with the rest looked up from reference TRBV5-1 and TRBJ2-1, is KAGVTQTPRYLIKTRGQQVTLSCSPISGHRSVSWYQQTPGQGLQFLFEYFSETQRNKGNFPGRFSGRQFSNSRSEMNVSTLELGDSALYLCASIGGGMADEQFFGPGTRLTVL.

The rearrangement links TRBV5-1 to TRBJ2-6; D is possibly TRBD1 (5 bases). Germline loops: CDR1 SGHRS, CDR2 YFSETQ. CDR3 size: 15 residues. Trimming took 3 bases from V and 1 from J, leaving 8 bases between them. CDR3 sequence reads: CASSSDISGANVLTF. The CDR3 bases are TGCGCCAGCAGCTCGGACATTTCTGGGGCCAACGTCCTGACTTTC.

This sequence joins TRBV7-3 and TRBJ1-4; TRBD1 matches at 9 bases. Germline V gives CDR1 SGHTA, CDR2 FQGTGA. The V and J ends lost 2 bases and 5 bases, in that order; junction bases with no gene match: 3. This CDR3 contains 15 residues. The CDR3 loop is CASSLSGTGNEKLFF. The DNA of the CDR3 is TGTGCCAGCAGCTTATCGGGGACAGGGAATGAAAAACTGTTTTTT.

The chain uses TRBV30 and TRBJ2-5; 9 bases map to TRBD1. This CDR3 comprises 15 residues. Germline CDR1 GTSNPN, CDR2 SVGIG (reference sequence). With V trimmed by 1 base and J by 1 base, 4 bases remained unmatched. The CDR3: CAWSDRDRVQETQYF. The CDR3 region has the DNA TGTGCCTGGAGTGACCGGGACAGGGTCCAAGAGACCCAGTACTTC. Full variable domain (outside the CDR3, taken from reference TRBV30 and TRBJ2-5): SQTIHQWPATLVQPVGSPLSLECTVEGTSNPNLYWYRQAAGRGLQLLFYSVGIGQISSEVPQNLSASRPQDRQFILSSKKLLLSDSGFYLCAWSDRDRVQETQYFGPGTRLLVL.

This clone was observed once. This CDR3 reads CAWSVFLTEAFF. CDR3 nucleotide sequence: TGTGCCTGGAGTGTCTTCCTCACTGAAGCTTTCTTT. The V and J genes are TRBV30 and TRBJ1-1; D is uncertain. Trimming cost V 0 bases and J 4 bases, with 6 bases left between them. This CDR3 contains 12 residues. Germline-derived CDR1 and CDR2 are GTSNPN and SVGIG (reference sequence).

The count of this clone is one. This chain uses TRBV15 with TRBJ1-4, with D hard to call. CDR3 length: 15 amino acids. V lost 0 bases and J lost 5, with 10 bases in between. Per germline, CDR1 LNHNV and CDR2 YYDKDF (reference sequence). This chain's CDR3 is CATSRDFTENEKLFF. CDR3 nucleotide sequence: TGTGCCACCAGCAGAGATTTTACAGAAAATGAAAAACTGTTTTTT.

The chain combines TRBV19 with TRBJ2-5, with a tentative D call TRBD1 (5 bases). With 3 bases removed from V and 6 bases from J, the gap between germline ends came to 11 bases. The CDR3 spans 13 residues. Germline V CDR1 and CDR2: LNHDA, SQIVND (reference sequence). CDR3 residues: CASSIEAGQTQYF. For the CDR3, the DNA is TGTGCCAGTAGTATTGAGGCAGGGCAGACCCAGTACTTC.

In the case of this clone: This sample includes further DNA sequences coding for the same CDR3. This chain joins TRBV28 and TRBJ2-7; D is uncertain. CDR1 and CDR2 from the germline V gene are MDHEN and SYDVKM. V lost 3 bases, J lost 3 bases, and 6 bases lay in between. CDR3 length: 12 amino acids. CDR3 nucleotides: TGTGCCAGCAGTTTGTCGGGCTACGAGCAGTACTTC. It yields the protein CASSLSGYEQYF.

The chain's CDR3 is CASSTTSRQDAYGYTF. CDR3 coding DNA: TGTGCCAGCAGCACCACATCCCGACAGGACGCCTATGGCTACACCTTC. V usage is TRBV6-2 or TRBV6-3 and J usage is TRBJ1-2, with D possibly TRBD1 on 6 matching bases. The V end lost 6 bases, the J end lost 4 bases, and 21 bases lay between the germline ends. CDR1 and CDR2 (germline): MNHEY, SVGEGT. This CDR3 spans 16 amino acids.

In regard to this clone: The same CDR3 arises from other DNA sequences in this sample as well. The V and J genes are TRBV7-3 and TRBJ2-3, with a tentative D call TRBD2 (6 bases). This CDR3 spans 15 amino acids. Germline loops: CDR1 SGHTA, CDR2 FQGTGA. Trimming took off 5 bases at V and 0 bases at J, with 12 bases between the two ends. The CDR3 protein is CASSPFGGSTDTQYF. CDR3 nucleotides: TGTGCCAGCAGCCCTTTCGGGGGAAGCACAGATACGCAGTATTTT. The variable domain in full, with the rest retrieved from reference TRBV7-3 and TRBJ2-3, is GAGVSQTPSNKVTEKGKYVELRCDPISGHTALYWYRQSLGQGPEFLIYFQGTGAADDSGLPNDRFFAVRPEGSVSTLKIQRTERGDSAVYLCASSPFGGSTDTQYFGPGTRLTVL.

The rearrangement joins TRBV6-5 to TRBJ2-7; D is undetermined. CDR1 MNHEY and CDR2 SVGAGI come from the germline V gene. V was clipped by 0 bases and J by 0 bases, with 12 bases between them. This CDR3 is built from 16 residues. The CDR3 DNA is TGTGCCAGCAGTTACTCGTTAGAAAGTCACTCCTACGAGCAGTACTTC. As protein: CASSYSLESHSYEQYF.